This entry is about one T cell receptor (beta chain). Its antigen remains unknown. This specimen comes from a study of cytomegalovirus exposure and HLA in healthy donors. Points from the study as a whole: Cytomegalovirus-associated status was assigned to 164 TCR beta chains.

The assay was immunoSEQ multiplex PCR, and TCRdb's table has in-frame clones only and misses some. The sample lists 150,000 to 200,000 clones, roughly 91% occurring once. Germline V CDR1 and CDR2: MNHNY, SVGAGI (reference sequence). With 6 bases clipped from V and 0 bases from J, the junction kept 4 bases outside the gene matches. This CDR3 has 14 residues. The chain carries TRBV6-6 and TRBJ1-2; 7 nucleotides line up with TRBD1. The clonotype was recovered from a woman between 18 and 29 years old in good health and CMV-seropositive. Source material: PBMCs. CDR3: CASRRDRTNYGYTF. CDR3 bases: TGTGCCAGCAGGCGGGACAGAACTAACTATGGCTACACCTTC.